These 3 T cell receptor beta chains originate from one sample sequenced in a study of T cells in Graves' hyperthyroidism and ophthalmopathy. RNA transcripts provided the source from which TCR beta CDR3 regions were amplified. A set of HTBI primers served as the primers for a first-round RT-PCR of the TCR CDR3. TCRdb re-called the multiplex PCR reads through MiXCR, storing one row per CDR3 protein. The table includes around 340,000 distinct CDR3 sequences, 15% to 20% detected once. Specimen: blood. The receptors here all came from a woman in her thirties or forties with Graves' ophthalmopathy.

This chain joins TRBV28 and TRBJ1-1, with a possible D match to TRBD1 (5 bases). The CDR3 runs 13 residues. The germline gives CDR1 MDHEN, CDR2 SYDVKM. V was trimmed by 5 bases and J by 8 bases, leaving 15 bases between them. The CDR3 nucleotides are TGTGCCAGCAGTAGGACCGGGGCAGCGGAAGCTTTCTTT. Amino acids: CASSRTGAAEAFF.

At least ten counts were recorded for this clonotype. This rearrangement joins TRBV27 to TRBJ2-7, with 9 bases identical to TRBD1. Per germline, CDR1 MNHEY and CDR2 SMNVEV (reference sequence). The ends lost 3 bases at V and 5 bases at J; junction bases unmatched: 11. This CDR3 spans 16 amino acids. CDR3 residues: CASSFTSPGQGNEQYF. The DNA for the CDR3 is TGTGCCAGCAGTTTTACCTCTCCGGGACAGGGTAACGAGCAGTACTTC.

This clonotype was recorded many times. This chain's CDR3 is CASSYSGGDYEQYF. The CDR3 coding sequence is TGTGCCAGCAGTTACTCGGGGGGAGACTACGAGCAGTACTTC. V gene TRBV6-5 combines with J gene TRBJ2-7, with D maybe TRBD2 (6 bases). The CDR3 covers 14 residues. V lost 0 bases and J lost 3, with 9 bases in between. Germline CDR1 is MNHEY and CDR2 is SVGAGI.